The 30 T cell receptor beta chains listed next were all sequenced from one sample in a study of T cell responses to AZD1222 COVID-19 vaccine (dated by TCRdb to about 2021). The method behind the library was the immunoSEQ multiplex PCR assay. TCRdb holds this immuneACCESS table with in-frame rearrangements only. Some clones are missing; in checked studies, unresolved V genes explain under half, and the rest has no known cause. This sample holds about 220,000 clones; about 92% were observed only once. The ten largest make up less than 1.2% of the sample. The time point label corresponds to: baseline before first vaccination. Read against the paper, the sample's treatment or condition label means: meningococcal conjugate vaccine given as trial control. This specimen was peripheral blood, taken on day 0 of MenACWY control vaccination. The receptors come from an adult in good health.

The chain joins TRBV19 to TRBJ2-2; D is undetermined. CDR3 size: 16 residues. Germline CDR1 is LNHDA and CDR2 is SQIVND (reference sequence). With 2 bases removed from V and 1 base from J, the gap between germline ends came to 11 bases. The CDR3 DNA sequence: TGTGCCAGTAGTATATCTAGGGAAGTGAACACCGGGGAGCTGTTTTTT. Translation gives CASSISREVNTGELFF.

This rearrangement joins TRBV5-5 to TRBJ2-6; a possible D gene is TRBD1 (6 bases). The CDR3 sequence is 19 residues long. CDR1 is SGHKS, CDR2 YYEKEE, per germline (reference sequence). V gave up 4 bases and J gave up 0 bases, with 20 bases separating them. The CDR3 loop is CASSPLTGREGSGANVLTF. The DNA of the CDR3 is TGTGCCAGCAGCCCCCTAACAGGGAGAGAAGGCTCTGGGGCCAACGTCCTGACTTTC. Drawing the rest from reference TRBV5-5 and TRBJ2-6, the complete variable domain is DAGVTQSPTHLIKTRGQQVTLRCSPISGHKSVSWYQQVLGQGPQFIFQYYEKEERGRGNFPDRFSARQFPNYSSELNVNALLLGDSALYLCASSPLTGREGSGANVLTFGAGSRLTVL.

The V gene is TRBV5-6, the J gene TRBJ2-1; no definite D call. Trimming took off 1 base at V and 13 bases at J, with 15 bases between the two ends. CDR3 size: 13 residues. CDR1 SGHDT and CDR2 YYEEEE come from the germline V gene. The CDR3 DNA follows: TGTGCCAGCAGCTTGTCGCCGTCCACAAATCAGTTCTTC. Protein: CASSLSPSTNQFF.

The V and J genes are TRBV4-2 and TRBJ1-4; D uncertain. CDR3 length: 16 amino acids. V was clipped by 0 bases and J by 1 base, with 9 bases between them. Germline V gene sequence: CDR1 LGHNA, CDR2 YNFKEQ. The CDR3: CASSQERALTNEKLFF. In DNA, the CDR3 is TGTGCCAGCAGCCAAGAGAGGGCCTTAACTAATGAAAAACTGTTTTTT.

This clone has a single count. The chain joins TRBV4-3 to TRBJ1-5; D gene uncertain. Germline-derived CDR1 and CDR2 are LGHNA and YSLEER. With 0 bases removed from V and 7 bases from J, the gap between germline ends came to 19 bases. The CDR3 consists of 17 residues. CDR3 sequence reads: CASSQEPRVGYGQPQHF. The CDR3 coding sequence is TGCGCCAGCAGCCAAGAGCCTAGGGTGGGGTACGGGCAGCCCCAGCATTTT.

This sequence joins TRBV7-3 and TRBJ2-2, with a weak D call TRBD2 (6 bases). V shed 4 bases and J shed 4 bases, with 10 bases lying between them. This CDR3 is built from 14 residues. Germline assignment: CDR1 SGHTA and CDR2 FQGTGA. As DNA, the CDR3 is TGTGCCAGCAGCTCGGGACTTCCCACCGGGGAGCTGTTTTTT. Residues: CASSSGLPTGELFF.

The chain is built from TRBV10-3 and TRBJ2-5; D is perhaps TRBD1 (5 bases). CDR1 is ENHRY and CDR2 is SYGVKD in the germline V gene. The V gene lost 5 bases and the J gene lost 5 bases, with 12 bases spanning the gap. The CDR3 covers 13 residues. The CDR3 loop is CAISQGISETQYF. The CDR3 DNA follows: TGTGCCATCAGTCAGGGAATTTCTGAGACCCAGTACTTC.

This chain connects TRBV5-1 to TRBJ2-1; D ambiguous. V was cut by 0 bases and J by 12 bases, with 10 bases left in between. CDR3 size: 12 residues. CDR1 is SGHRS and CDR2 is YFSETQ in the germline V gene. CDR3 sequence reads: CASSLAGSPQFF. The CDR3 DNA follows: TGCGCCAGCAGCTTGGCTGGGTCGCCGCAGTTCTTC.

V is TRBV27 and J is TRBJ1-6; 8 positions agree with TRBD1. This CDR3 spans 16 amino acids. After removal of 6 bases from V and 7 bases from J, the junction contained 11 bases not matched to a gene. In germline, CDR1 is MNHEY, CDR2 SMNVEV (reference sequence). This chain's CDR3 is CASRARPTGGNSPLHF. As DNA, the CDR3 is TGTGCCAGCAGAGCCAGACCTACAGGGGGAAATTCACCCCTCCACTTT.

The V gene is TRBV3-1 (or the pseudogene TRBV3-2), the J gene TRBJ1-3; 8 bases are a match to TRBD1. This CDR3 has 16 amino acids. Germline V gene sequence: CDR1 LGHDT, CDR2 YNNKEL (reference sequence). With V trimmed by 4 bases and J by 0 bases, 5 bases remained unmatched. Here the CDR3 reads CASSPLTGGSGNTIYF. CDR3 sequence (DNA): TGTGCCAGCAGCCCGCTTACAGGGGGCTCTGGAAACACCATATATTTT.

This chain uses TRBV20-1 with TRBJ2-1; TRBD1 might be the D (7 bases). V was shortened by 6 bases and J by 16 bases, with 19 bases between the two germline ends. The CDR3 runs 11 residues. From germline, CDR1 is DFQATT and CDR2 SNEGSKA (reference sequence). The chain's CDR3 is CSAYDREVSFF. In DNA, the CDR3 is TGCAGTGCATACGACAGGGAGGTGTCTTTCTTC.

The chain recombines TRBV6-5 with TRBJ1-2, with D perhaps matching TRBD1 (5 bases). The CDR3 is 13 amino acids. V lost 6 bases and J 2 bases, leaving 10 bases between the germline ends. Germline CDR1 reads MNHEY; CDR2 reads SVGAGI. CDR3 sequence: CASSYRMNYGYTF. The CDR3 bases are TGTGCCAGCAGCTACAGGATGAACTATGGCTACACCTTC.

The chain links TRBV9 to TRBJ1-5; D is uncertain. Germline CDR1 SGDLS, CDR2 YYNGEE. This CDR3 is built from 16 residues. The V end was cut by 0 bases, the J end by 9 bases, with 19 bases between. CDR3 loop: CASSVGLVGAGGPQHF. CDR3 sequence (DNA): TGTGCCAGCAGCGTAGGGCTGGTGGGCGCTGGTGGGCCCCAGCATTTT.

In DNA form, the CDR3 reads TGTGCCAGCAGTTCCCCGGGACAGAACACTGAAGCTTTCTTT. Protein sequence: CASSSPGQNTEAFF. This sequence joins TRBV28 and TRBJ1-1; the D gene is possibly TRBD1 (6 bases). Per the germline V gene, CDR1 is MDHEN and CDR2 is SYDVKM. The CDR3 is made up of 14 amino acids. V was cut by 4 bases and J by 1 base, with 10 bases left in between.

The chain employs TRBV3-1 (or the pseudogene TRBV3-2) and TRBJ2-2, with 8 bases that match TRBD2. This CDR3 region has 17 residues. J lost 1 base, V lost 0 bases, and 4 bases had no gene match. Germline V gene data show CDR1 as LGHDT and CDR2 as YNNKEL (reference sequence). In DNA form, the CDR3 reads TGTGCCAGCAGCCAAGAGAAGCTAGCGGGGAACACCGGGGAGCTGTTTTTT. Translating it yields CASSQEKLAGNTGELFF.

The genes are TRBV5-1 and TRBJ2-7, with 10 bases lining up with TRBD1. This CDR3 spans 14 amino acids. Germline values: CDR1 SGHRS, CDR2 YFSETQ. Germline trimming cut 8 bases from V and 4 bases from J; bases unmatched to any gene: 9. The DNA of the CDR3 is TGCGCCAGTTCAACGGGACAGGGGTTTTACGAGCAGTACTTC. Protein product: CASSTGQGFYEQYF. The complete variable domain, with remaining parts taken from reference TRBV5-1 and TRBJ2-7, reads KAGVTQTPRYLIKTRGQQVTLSCSPISGHRSVSWYQQTPGQGLQFLFEYFSETQRNKGNFPGRFSGRQFSNSRSEMNVSTLELGDSALYLCASSTGQGFYEQYFGPGTRLTVT.

CDR3 in amino acids: CASIVGGVSGPIYF. The CDR3 DNA is TGTGCCAGTATCGTCGGGGGGGTTTCGGGCCCCATATATTTT. The rearrangement links TRBV7-2 to TRBJ1-3, with D perhaps matching TRBD1 (5 bases). Germline CDR1 is SGHTA and CDR2 is FQGNSA. V lost 9 bases, J lost 11 bases, and 23 bases lay in between. The CDR3 runs to 14 residues.

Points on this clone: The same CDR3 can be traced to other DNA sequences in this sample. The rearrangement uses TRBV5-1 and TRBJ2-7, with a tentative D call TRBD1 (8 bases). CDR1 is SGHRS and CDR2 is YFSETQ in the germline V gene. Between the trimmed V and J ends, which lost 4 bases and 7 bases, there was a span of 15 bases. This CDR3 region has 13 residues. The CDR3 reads CASSLGQGGEQYF. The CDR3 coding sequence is TGCGCCAGCAGCCTAGGACAGGGAGGGGAGCAGTACTTC.

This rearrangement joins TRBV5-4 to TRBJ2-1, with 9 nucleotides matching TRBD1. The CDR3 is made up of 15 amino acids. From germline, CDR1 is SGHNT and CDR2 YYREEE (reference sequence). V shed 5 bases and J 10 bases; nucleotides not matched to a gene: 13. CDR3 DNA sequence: TGTGCCAGCAGTGGAGGACAGGGGCCGGGTGAGGAGCAGTTCTTC. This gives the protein CASSGGQGPGEEQFF.

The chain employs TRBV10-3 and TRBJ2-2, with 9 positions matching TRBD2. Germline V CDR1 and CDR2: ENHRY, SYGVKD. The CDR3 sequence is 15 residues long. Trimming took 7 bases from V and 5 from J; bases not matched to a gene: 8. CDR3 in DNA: TGTGCCATCAATGGCGGGGGGGCTAGGACCGGGGAGCTGTTTTTT. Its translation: CAINGGGARTGELFF.

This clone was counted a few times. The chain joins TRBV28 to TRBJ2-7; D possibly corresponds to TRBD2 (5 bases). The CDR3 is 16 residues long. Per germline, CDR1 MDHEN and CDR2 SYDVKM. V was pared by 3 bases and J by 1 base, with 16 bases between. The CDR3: CASSFRGLRASYEQYF. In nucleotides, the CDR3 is TGTGCCAGCAGTTTCCGAGGACTTCGGGCTTCCTACGAGCAGTACTTC.

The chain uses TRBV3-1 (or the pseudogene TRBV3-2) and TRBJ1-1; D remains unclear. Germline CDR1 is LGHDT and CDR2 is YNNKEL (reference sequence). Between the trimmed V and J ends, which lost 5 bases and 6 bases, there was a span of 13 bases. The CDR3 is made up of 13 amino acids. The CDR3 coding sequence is TGTGCCAGCAGCGAATCGGGAAGGGCTGAAGCTTTCTTT. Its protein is CASSESGRAEAFF.

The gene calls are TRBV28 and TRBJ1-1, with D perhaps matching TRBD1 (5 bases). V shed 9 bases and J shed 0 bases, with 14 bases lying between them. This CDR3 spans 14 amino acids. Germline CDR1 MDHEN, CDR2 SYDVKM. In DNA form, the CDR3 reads TGTGCCAGTCGGACACCAAATTTGAACACTGAAGCTTTCTTT. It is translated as CASRTPNLNTEAFF.

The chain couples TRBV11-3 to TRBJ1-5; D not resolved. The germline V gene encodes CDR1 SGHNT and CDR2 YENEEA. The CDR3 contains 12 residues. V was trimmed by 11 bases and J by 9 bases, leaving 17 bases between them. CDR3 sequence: CAPWEVPRPQHF. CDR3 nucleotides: TGTGCCCCGTGGGAGGTCCCTCGGCCCCAGCATTTT.

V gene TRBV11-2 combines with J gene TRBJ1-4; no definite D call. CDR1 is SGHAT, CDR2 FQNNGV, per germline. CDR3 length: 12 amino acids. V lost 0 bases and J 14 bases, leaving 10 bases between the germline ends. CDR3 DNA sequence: TGTGCCAGCAGCTTAGAGACCTTACGCCTGTTTTTT. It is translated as CASSLETLRLFF.

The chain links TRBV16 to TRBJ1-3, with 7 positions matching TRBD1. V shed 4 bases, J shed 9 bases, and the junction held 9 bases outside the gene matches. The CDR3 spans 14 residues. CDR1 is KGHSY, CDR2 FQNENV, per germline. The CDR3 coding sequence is TGTGCCAGCAGCCGTGCCGTTGAGGGGGCCACCATATATTTT. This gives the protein CASSRAVEGATIYF.

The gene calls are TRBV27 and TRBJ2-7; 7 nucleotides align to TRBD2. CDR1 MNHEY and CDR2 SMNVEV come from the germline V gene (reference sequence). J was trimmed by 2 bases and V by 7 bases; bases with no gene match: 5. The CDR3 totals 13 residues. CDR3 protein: CASKRGEPYEQYF. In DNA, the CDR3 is TGTGCCAGCAAGCGGGGTGAGCCCTACGAGCAGTACTTC.

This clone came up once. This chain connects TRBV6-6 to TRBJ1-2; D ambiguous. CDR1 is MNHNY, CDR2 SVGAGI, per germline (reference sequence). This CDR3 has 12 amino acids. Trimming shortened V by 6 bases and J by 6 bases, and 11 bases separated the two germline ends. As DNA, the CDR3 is TGTGCCAGCAGCCTCAGCAGAAATGGCTACACCTTC. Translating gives CASSLSRNGYTF.

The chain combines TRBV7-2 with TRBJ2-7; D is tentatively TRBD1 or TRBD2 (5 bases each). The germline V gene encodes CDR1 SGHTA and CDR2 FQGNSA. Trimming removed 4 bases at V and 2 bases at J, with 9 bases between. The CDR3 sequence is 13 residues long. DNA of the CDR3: TGTGCCAGCAGCTACGGGGCCACCTACGAGCAGTACTTC. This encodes CASSYGATYEQYF.

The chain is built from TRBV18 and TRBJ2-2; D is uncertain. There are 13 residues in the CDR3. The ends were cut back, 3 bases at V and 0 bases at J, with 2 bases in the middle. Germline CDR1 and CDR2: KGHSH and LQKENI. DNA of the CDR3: TGTGCCAGCTCACCCCCGAACACCGGGGAGCTGTTTTTT. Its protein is CASSPPNTGELFF.